This T cell receptor (beta chain) was recorded in a study of CD8 T cells in Susac syndrome. From blood CD8+ and CD4+ T cells, the TCR beta chain was sequenced. The CD8+ and CD4+ T cells were isolated magnetically using a negative isolation approach, whereas the TEMRA cells were enriched by FACS. Reverse transcription of about 0.5 to 1 ug RNA used random hexamers. Amplification of TCR beta CDR3 by immunoSEQ multiplex PCR spanned 54 Vbeta and 13 Jbeta. MiXCR was run by TCRdb on the immunoSEQ multiplex PCR reads, yielding one entry per CDR3 protein. The sample consists of 250,000 to 300,000 distinct CDR3 sequences, about 85% of them appearing once. The J segment lost 0 bases and the V segment lost 5 bases, leaving 10 bases of the junction unmatched. This CDR3 is 17 amino acids long. Per germline, CDR1 LNHDA and CDR2 SQIVND (reference sequence).

What was sequenced was CD8+ T cells from PBMCs. The rearrangement joins TRBV19 to TRBJ2-1; the match to TRBD1 covers 7 bases. The receptor was derived from a human donor with multiple sclerosis. The CDR3 loop is CASSDRNRGVSYNEQFF. The DNA of the CDR3 is TGTGCCAGTAGTGATCGAAACAGGGGCGTCTCCTACAATGAGCAGTTCTTC.